A single sample is the source of the 25 T cell receptor beta chains below, sequenced in a study of T cell clones after liver transplantation. The assay was immunoSEQ multiplex PCR, and TCRdb's table has in-frame clones only and misses some. The sample lists fewer than 110,000 clones; about 88% were seen once. The starting material was CD4+ T cells from blood, obtained approximately 50 months after liver transplant. The receptors derive from a human patient who received a liver transplant. Some of the T cells might come from the graft donor.

The chain recombines TRBV6-1 with TRBJ1-3; 9 nucleotides align to TRBD1. With 1 base clipped from V and 3 bases from J, the junction kept 1 base outside the gene matches. The germline CDR1 and CDR2 sequences are MNHNS and SASEGT. The CDR3 has 15 amino acids. CDR3 sequence (DNA): TGTGCCAGCAGTGAAGACAGGGGGCTTGGAAACACCATATATTTT. It translates to CASSEDRGLGNTIYF.

This chain joins TRBV25-1 and TRBJ2-5, with 10 bases matching TRBD2. Looked up from germline, CDR1 is MGHDK and CDR2 is SYGVNS. CDR3 length: 16 residues. Trimming removed 3 bases from V and 3 bases from J; junction bases left unmatched: 7. This CDR3 reads CASSDGLAGGEETQYF. CDR3 DNA: TGTGCCAGCAGTGATGGGTTAGCGGGGGGCGAAGAGACCCAGTACTTC.

This clone was recorded only once. The V call is TRBV5-5, the J call TRBJ2-7; D not resolved. The V end lost 0 bases, the J end lost 6 bases, and 22 bases lay between the germline ends. Germline V CDR1 and CDR2: SGHKS, YYEKEE (reference sequence). There are 17 residues in the CDR3. CDR3 loop: CASSLAPVRLRHIEQYF. The CDR3 nucleotides are TGTGCCAGCAGCTTGGCTCCGGTAAGGCTTCGTCACATCGAGCAGTACTTC.

This chain links TRBV7-6 with TRBJ2-3; D is unclear. The ends were cut back, 1 base at V and 5 bases at J, with 4 bases in the middle. Germline V gives CDR1 SGHVS, CDR2 FNYEAQ. This CDR3 is 12 amino acids long. The CDR3 spells CASSLEGDTQYF. As DNA, the CDR3 is TGTGCCAGCAGCTTAGAGGGAGATACGCAGTATTTT.

This rearrangement joins TRBV19 to TRBJ1-1; D is possibly TRBD1 (6 bases). Germline assignment: CDR1 LNHDA and CDR2 SQIVND (reference sequence). Trimming stripped 6 bases from V and 0 bases from J, with 14 bases between. This CDR3 has 15 residues. Here the CDR3 DNA reads TGTGCCAGTAGGGGCGCCCGGGACATGAACACTGAAGCTTTCTTT. This sequence encodes CASRGARDMNTEAFF.

The chain combines TRBV10-1 with TRBJ2-5, with a tentative D call TRBD2 (6 bases). V was shortened by 4 bases and J by 3 bases, with 18 bases between the two germline ends. The CDR3 is 16 residues long. Germline-derived CDR1 and CDR2 are WNHNN and SYGVQD (reference sequence). CDR3 residues: CASSAGGAGWKETQYF. CDR3 DNA: TGCGCCAGCAGTGCCGGCGGGGCGGGATGGAAAGAGACCCAGTACTTC.

This clone was seen a few times. This sequence joins TRBV10-3 and TRBJ2-7; possible D gene TRBD1, 5 bases. In germline, CDR1 is ENHRY, CDR2 SYGVKD. The V gene lost 4 bases and the J gene lost 5 bases, with 12 bases spanning the gap. There are 13 residues in the CDR3. The CDR3: CAISARADDEQYF. In DNA form, the CDR3 reads TGTGCCATCAGTGCCAGGGCGGACGACGAGCAGTACTTC.

This rearrangement joins TRBV7-7 to TRBJ2-1; D unclear. The CDR3 length is 13 residues. V lost 5 bases to trimming and J lost 7 bases, with 12 bases between them. Germline V lookup: CDR1 SSHAT, CDR2 FNYEAQ (reference sequence). The CDR3 DNA reads TGTGCCAGCAGCACCGGACCCCGGAATGAGCAGTTCTTC. It translates to CASSTGPRNEQFF.

The V gene is TRBV28, the J gene TRBJ2-7, with D possibly being TRBD1 or TRBD2 (5 bases each). From germline, CDR1 is MDHEN and CDR2 SYDVKM. The CDR3 extends over 12 amino acids. V lost 4 bases, J lost 7 bases, and 11 bases lay in between. The CDR3 loop is CASSSGWGEQYF. CDR3 coding DNA: TGTGCCAGCAGTTCGGGCTGGGGGGAGCAGTACTTC.

This chain links TRBV4-1 with TRBJ2-7; 9 bases match TRBD2. Trimming took 2 bases from V and 4 from J; bases not matched to a gene: 9. CDR1 and CDR2 (germline): MGHRA, YSYEKL. The CDR3 contains 16 residues. CDR3 in amino acids: CASSQQGGLAGYEQYF. In DNA form, the CDR3 reads TGCGCCAGCAGCCAACAGGGAGGGCTAGCGGGGTACGAGCAGTACTTC.

V and J are TRBV10-1 and TRBJ2-1; a possible D gene is TRBD2 (6 bases). The germline V gene encodes CDR1 WNHNN and CDR2 SYGVQD (reference sequence). Trimming removed 2 bases from V and 0 bases from J, with 8 bases in between. The CDR3 covers 15 residues. The CDR3 here is CASSERGSSYNEQFF. CDR3 in DNA: TGCGCCAGCAGTGAGCGGGGGAGCTCCTACAATGAGCAGTTCTTC.

This chain joins TRBV2 and TRBJ1-1, with 9 bases aligning to TRBD1. Germline assignment: CDR1 SNHLY and CDR2 FYNNEI. The V segment lost 4 bases and the J segment 1 base; nucleotides outside the gene matches: 4. This CDR3 has 15 residues. The CDR3 bases are TGTGCCAGCAGTGCTGAGGGACAGGGGAACACTGAAGCTTTCTTT. Protein: CASSAEGQGNTEAFF. Full variable domain (outside the CDR3, taken from reference TRBV2 and TRBJ1-1): EPEVTQTPSHQVTQMGQEVILRCVPISNHLYFYWYRQILGQKVEFLVSFYNNEISEKSEIFDDQFSVERPDGSNFTLKIRSTKLEDSAMYFCASSAEGQGNTEAFFGQGTRLTVV.

This clone was picked up a small number of times. The rearrangement joins TRBV11-2 to TRBJ1-3, with unresolved D. Germline V gives CDR1 SGHAT, CDR2 FQNNGV. The CDR3 is 15 amino acids. V dropped 5 bases and J dropped 3 bases, with 14 bases sitting between them. The CDR3 coding sequence is TGTGCCAGCAGCGTGTCCAGGCAATTTGGAAACACCATATATTTT. It yields the protein CASSVSRQFGNTIYF.

The chain joins TRBV10-3 to TRBJ2-7; D not certain. The CDR3 runs to 12 residues. The germline V gene has CDR1 ENHRY and CDR2 SYGVKD. Trimming removed 0 bases at V and 6 bases at J, with 6 bases between. CDR3 sequence (DNA): TGTGCCATCAGTGAGTCACCGGCCGAGCAGTACTTC. It codes for CAISESPAEQYF.

The chain combines TRBV30 with TRBJ2-2; D remains unclear. The V and J ends lost 1 base and 4 bases respectively, with 10 bases between them. There are 14 residues in the CDR3. Germline values: CDR1 GTSNPN, CDR2 SVGIG (reference sequence). This CDR3 reads CAWSGAPSTGELFF. The CDR3 DNA reads TGTGCCTGGAGTGGGGCACCAAGCACCGGGGAGCTGTTTTTT.

The chain uses TRBV11-1 and TRBJ1-2, with TRBD1 as a possible D gene (5 bases). There are 14 residues in the CDR3. The ends were cut back, 5 bases at V and 7 bases at J, with 17 bases in the middle. Germline V gene sequence: CDR1 SGHAT, CDR2 FQDESV (reference sequence). CDR3 in DNA: TGTGCCAGCAGCCTCCGACAAGGGGCGGGTGGCTACACCTTC. Residues: CASSLRQGAGGYTF.

The V gene is TRBV18, the J gene TRBJ2-7; the D gene could be TRBD1 or TRBD2 (6 bases each). The germline V gene has CDR1 KGHSH and CDR2 LQKENI. V was shortened by 3 bases and J by 0 bases, with 9 bases between the two germline ends. This CDR3 comprises 14 residues. CDR3 nucleotides: TGTGCCAGCTCACCGCGGGACAACTCCTACGAGCAGTACTTC. It codes for CASSPRDNSYEQYF. The variable domain in full, completed from reference TRBV18 and TRBJ2-7, reads NAGVMQNPRHLVRRRGQEARLRCSPMKGHSHVYWYRQLPEEGLKFMVYLQKENIIDESGMPKERFSAEFPKEGPSILRIQQVVRGDSAAYFCASSPRDNSYEQYFGPGTRLTVT.

In this sample, this clone turned up a few times. The chain carries TRBV4-2 and TRBJ2-1, with 13 bases identical to TRBD2. The length of the CDR3 is 18 residues. In germline, CDR1 is LGHNA, CDR2 YNFKEQ. The J segment lost 6 bases and the V segment lost 1 base, leaving 9 bases of the junction unmatched. For the CDR3, the DNA is TGTGCCAGCAGCCAAGCTGAGGGACTAGCGGGATTCCTCAATGAGCAGTTCTTC. Its translation: CASSQAEGLAGFLNEQFF.

The rearrangement uses TRBV18 and TRBJ2-5, with 9 bases lining up with TRBD1. The CDR3 covers 16 residues. Per germline, CDR1 KGHSH and CDR2 LQKENI. V trimming: 3 bases; J trimming: 3 bases; junction bases outside the gene matches: 8. Here the CDR3 DNA reads TGTGCCAGCTCACCTTTGACAGGGGGAGTGAAAGAGACCCAGTACTTC. Protein product: CASSPLTGGVKETQYF.

V is TRBV5-1 and J is TRBJ2-5; 14 bases fit TRBD2. In germline, CDR1 is SGHRS, CDR2 YFSETQ. V lost 4 bases to trimming and J lost 5 bases; unmatched junction nucleotides: 4. The CDR3 has 15 amino acids. The CDR3 loop reads CASSLRTSGGETQYF. The DNA of the CDR3 is TGCGCCAGCAGCCTCCGGACTAGCGGGGGGGAGACCCAGTACTTC.

The CDR3 sequence is CASSSPIAGELFF. The CDR3 DNA sequence: TGTGCCAGCAGCTCCCCCATCGCCGGGGAGCTGTTTTTT. The chain employs TRBV5-4 and TRBJ2-2, with no clear D. Trimming cost V 3 bases and J 6 bases, with 9 bases left between them. The CDR3 consists of 13 residues. Germline CDR1 SGHNT, CDR2 YYREEE (reference sequence).

For the CDR3, the DNA is TGTGCCAGTAACCCAAGGGACAGATCCTACGAGCAGTACTTC. Protein product: CASNPRDRSYEQYF. The chain employs TRBV19 and TRBJ2-7; 7 bases map to TRBD1. CDR3 size: 14 residues. Germline V gene lookup returns CDR1 LNHDA and CDR2 SQIVND (reference sequence). Losses at the gene ends were 7 bases for V and 1 base for J; bases not matched to a gene: 7.

The chain joins TRBV4-1 to TRBJ2-5; weak D call: TRBD2 (6 bases). V lost 0 bases and J lost 5, with 10 bases in between. This CDR3 region has 14 residues. Per the germline V gene, CDR1 is MGHRA and CDR2 is YSYEKL. The CDR3 protein is CASSQDPGRETQYF. The CDR3 coding sequence is TGCGCCAGCAGCCAAGATCCAGGGAGGGAGACCCAGTACTTC.

The gene calls are TRBV7-3 and TRBJ1-1; D gene ambiguous. This CDR3 spans 16 amino acids. Germline values: CDR1 SGHTA, CDR2 FQGTGA. V was pared by 4 bases and J by 2 bases, with 17 bases between. The CDR3 sequence: CASSSLPLSINTEAFF. In DNA form, the CDR3 reads TGTGCCAGCAGCTCCCTTCCGCTTAGTATAAACACTGAAGCTTTCTTT.

This chain links TRBV5-1 with TRBJ1-3, with no clear D. Trimming cost V 0 bases and J 0 bases, with 13 bases left between them. The germline V gene encodes CDR1 SGHRS and CDR2 YFSETQ. This CDR3 is 17 amino acids long. CDR3 in DNA: TGCGCCAGCAGCTTGGAACAGACTAGTGTCTCTGGAAACACCATATATTTT. Its protein product is CASSLEQTSVSGNTIYF.